This T cell receptor (beta chain) was observed in a study of cytomegalovirus exposure and HLA in healthy donors. As to this clone: Its antigen is undetermined.

Donors were nominally healthy when sampled, though unrecorded immune exposures were likely. Study-wide points: Being indistinguishable, some V segments were excluded, TRBV6-2 and TRBV6-3 among them. After further analysis at a later stage, 15,000 to 20,000 TCR beta sequences were associated with HLA alleles at 0.05 false discovery rate.

The CDR3 runs 15 residues. J gave up 0 bases and V 4 bases, and 5 bases lay outside the gene matches. Per the germline V gene, CDR1 is SNHLY and CDR2 is FYNNEI. The PCR ran on 60 Vbeta and 13 Jbeta primers. Assay used: immunoSEQ multiplex PCR; TCRdb lists only in-frame clones, some missing. Among about 100,000 clones listed, under 85% were seen once. Sequences were obtained from PBMCs. This rearrangement joins TRBV2 to TRBJ2-7, with 8 positions matching TRBD1. This clonotype was obtained from a woman in her seventies in good health and CMV-seropositive. CDR3 loop: CASSVYRGFSYEQYF. The CDR3 DNA is TGTGCCAGCAGTGTTTACAGGGGGTTCTCCTACGAGCAGTACTTC. The full variable domain, completed using reference TRBV2 and TRBJ2-7, is EPEVTQTPSHQVTQMGQEVILRCVPISNHLYFYWYRQILGQKVEFLVSFYNNEISEKSEIFDDQFSVERPDGSNFTLKIRSTKLEDSAMYFCASSVYRGFSYEQYFGPGTRLTVT.